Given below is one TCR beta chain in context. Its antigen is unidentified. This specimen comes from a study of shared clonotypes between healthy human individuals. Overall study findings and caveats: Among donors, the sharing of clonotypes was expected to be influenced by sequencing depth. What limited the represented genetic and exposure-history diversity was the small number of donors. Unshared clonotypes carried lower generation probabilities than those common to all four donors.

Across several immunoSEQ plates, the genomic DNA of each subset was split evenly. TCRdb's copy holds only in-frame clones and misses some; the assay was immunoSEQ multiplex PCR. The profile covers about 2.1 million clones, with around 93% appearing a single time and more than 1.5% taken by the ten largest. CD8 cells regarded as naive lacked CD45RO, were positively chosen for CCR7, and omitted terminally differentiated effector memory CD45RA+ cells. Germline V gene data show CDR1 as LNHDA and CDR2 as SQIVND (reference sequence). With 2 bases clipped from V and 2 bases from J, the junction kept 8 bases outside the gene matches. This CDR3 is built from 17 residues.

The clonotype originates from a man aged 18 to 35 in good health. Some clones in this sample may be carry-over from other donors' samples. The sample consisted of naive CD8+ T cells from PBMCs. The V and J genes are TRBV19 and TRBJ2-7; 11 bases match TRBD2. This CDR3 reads CASSIRAPGLAAYEQYF. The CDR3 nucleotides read TGTGCCAGTAGTATAAGGGCCCCGGGACTAGCGGCCTACGAGCAGTACTTC.